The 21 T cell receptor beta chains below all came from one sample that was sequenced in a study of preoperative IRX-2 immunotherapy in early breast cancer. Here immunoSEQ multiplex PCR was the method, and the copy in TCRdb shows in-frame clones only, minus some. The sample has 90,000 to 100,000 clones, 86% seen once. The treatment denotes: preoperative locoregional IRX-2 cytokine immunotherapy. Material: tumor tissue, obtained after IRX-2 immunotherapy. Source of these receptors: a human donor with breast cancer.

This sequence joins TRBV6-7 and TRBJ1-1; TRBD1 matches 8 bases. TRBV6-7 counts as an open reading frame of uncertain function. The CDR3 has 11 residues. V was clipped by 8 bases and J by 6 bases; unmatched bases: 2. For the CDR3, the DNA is TGTGCCAGCGGACAGGGCGCTGAAGCTTTCTTT. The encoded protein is CASGQGAEAFF.

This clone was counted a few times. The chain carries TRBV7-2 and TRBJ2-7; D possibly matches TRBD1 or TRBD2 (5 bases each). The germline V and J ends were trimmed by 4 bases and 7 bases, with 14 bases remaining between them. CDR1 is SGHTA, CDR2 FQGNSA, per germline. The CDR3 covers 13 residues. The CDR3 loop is CASSSGTFREQYF. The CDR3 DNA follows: TGTGCCAGCAGCTCCGGGACCTTCCGAGAGCAGTACTTC.

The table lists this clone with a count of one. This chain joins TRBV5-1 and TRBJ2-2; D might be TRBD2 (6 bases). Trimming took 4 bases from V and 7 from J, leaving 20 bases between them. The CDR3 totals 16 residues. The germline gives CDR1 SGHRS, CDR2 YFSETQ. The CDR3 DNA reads TGCGCCAGCAGCCCCCTGGCGGGGAGAGAAGGCGGGGAGCTGTTTTTT. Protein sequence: CASSPLAGREGGELFF.

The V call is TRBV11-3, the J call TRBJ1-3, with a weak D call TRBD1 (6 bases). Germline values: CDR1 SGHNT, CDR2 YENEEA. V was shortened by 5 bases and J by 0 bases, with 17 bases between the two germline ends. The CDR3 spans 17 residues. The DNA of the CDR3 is TGTGCCAGCAGCCCATGGGGGGACACTGGCTCTGGAAACACCATATATTTT. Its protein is CASSPWGDTGSGNTIYF.

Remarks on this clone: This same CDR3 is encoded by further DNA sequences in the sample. The CDR3 bases are TGCGCCAGCAGCTTGGGACAATCGAACACCGGGGAGCTGTTTTTT. Translating it yields CASSLGQSNTGELFF. V is TRBV5-1 and J is TRBJ2-2; D gene uncertain. Germline V CDR1 and CDR2: SGHRS, YFSETQ. This CDR3 spans 15 amino acids. The V and J ends lost 0 bases and 0 bases respectively, with 6 bases between them.

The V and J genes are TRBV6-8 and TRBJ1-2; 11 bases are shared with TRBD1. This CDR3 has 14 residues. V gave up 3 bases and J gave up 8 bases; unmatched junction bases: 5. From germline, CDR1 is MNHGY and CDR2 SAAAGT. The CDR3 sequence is CASSYGTGGVGYTF. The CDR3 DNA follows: TGTGCCAGCAGTTATGGGACAGGGGGAGTAGGCTACACCTTC.

The CDR3 DNA is TGCAGCGTTGGGGTTGGGACAGGGGGTAGAGGGTATGGCTACACCTTC. Translation gives CSVGVGTGGRGYGYTF. The chain carries TRBV29-1 and TRBJ1-2, with 11 bases fitting TRBD1. The trim removed 4 bases at V and 5 bases at J, leaving 12 bases unmatched. Germline assignment: CDR1 SQVTM and CDR2 ANQGSEA. CDR3 length: 16 residues.

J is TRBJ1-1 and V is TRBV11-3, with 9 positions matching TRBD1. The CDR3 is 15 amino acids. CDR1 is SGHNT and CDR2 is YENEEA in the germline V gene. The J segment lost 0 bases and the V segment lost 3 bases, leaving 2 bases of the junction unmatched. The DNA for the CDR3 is TGTGCCAGCAGCTTGGGACAGGGCATGAACACTGAAGCTTTCTTT. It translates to CASSLGQGMNTEAFF.

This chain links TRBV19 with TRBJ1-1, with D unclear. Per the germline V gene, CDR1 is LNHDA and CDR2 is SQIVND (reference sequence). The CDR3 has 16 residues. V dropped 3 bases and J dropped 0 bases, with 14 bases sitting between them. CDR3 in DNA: TGTGCCAGTAGTATCAGATGGACGGGTTTGAACACTGAAGCTTTCTTT. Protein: CASSIRWTGLNTEAFF.

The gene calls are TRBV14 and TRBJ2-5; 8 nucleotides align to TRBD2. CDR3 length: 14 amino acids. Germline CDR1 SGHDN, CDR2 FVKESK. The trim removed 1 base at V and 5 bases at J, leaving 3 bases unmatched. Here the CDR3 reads CASSQGSGGETQYF. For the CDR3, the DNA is TGTGCCAGCAGCCAAGGCTCGGGGGGGGAGACCCAGTACTTC.

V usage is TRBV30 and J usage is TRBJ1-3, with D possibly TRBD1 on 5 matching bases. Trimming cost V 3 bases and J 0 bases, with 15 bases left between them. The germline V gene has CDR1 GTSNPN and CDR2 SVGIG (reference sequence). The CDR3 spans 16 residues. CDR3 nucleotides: TGTGCCTGGAGAAGAATGGGGGGTCACTCTGGAAACACCATATATTTT. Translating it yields CAWRRMGGHSGNTIYF.

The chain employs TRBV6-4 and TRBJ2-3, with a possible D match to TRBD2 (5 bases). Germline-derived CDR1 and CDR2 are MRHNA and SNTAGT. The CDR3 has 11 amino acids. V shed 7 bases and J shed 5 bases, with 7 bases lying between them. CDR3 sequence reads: CASIRGDTQYF. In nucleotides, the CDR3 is TGTGCCAGCATTCGGGGAGATACGCAGTATTTT.

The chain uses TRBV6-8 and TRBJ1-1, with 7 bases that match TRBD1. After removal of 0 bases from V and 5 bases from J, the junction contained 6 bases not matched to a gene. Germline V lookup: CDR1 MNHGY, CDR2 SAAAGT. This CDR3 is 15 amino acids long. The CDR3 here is CASSYSTGAVTEAFF. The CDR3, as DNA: TGTGCCAGCAGTTACTCAACAGGGGCGGTTACTGAAGCTTTCTTT.

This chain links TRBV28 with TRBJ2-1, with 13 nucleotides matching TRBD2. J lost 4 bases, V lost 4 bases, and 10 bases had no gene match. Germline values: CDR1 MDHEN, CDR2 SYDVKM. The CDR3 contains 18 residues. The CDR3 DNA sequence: TGTGCCAGCAGTTCCCTGAGACTAGCGGGGGGCATTTACAATGAGCAGTTCTTC. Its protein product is CASSSLRLAGGIYNEQFF.

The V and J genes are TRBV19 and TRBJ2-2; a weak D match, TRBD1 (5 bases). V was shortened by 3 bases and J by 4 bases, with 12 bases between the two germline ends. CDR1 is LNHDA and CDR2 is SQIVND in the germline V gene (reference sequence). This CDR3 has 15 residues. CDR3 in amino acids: CASSIQGIPTGELFF. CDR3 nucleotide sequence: TGTGCCAGTAGTATTCAGGGCATCCCCACCGGGGAGCTGTTTTTT.

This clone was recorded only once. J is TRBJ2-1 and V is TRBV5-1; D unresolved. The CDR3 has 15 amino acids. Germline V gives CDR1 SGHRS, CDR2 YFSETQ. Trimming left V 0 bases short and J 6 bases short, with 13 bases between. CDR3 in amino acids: CASSLDGGVINEQFF. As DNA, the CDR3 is TGCGCCAGCAGCTTGGATGGTGGGGTCATCAATGAGCAGTTCTTC.

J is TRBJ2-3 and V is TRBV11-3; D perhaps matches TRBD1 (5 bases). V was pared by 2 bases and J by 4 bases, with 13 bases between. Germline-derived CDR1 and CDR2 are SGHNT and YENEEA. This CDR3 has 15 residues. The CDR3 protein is CASSLLGVGADTQYF. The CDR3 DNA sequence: TGTGCCAGCAGCTTATTAGGGGTTGGGGCAGATACGCAGTATTTT.

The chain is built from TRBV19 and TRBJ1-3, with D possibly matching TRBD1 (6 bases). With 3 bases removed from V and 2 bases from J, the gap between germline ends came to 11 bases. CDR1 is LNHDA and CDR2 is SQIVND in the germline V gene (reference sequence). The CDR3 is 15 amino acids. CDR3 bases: TGTGCCAGTAGTATCGACTACAGGGCTGGAAACACCATATATTTT. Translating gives CASSIDYRAGNTIYF.

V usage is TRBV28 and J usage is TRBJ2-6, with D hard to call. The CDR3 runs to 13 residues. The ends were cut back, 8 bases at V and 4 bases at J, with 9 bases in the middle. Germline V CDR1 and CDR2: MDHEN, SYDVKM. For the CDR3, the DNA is TGTGCCAGCTCCTTTCCCGGGGCCAACGTCCTGACTTTC. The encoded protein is CASSFPGANVLTF. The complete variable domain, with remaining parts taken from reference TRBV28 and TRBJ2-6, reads DVKVTQSSRYLVKRTGEKVFLECVQDMDHENMFWYRQDPGLGLRLIYFSYDVKMKEKGDIPEGYSVSREKKERFSLILESASTNQTSMYLCASSFPGANVLTFGAGSRLTVL.

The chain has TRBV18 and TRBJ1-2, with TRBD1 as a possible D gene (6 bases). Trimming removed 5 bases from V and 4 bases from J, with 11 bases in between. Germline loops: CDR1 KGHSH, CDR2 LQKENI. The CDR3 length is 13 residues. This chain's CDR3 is CASSNRESYGYTF. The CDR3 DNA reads TGTGCCAGCTCAAACAGGGAAAGCTATGGCTACACCTTC.

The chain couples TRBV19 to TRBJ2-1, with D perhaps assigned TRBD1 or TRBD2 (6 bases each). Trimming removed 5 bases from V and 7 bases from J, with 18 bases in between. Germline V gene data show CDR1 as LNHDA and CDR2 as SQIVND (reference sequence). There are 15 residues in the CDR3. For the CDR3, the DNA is TGTGCCAGTAGTCCGCCCCTAGCGAGGGGGAATGAGCAGTTCTTC. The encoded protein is CASSPPLARGNEQFF.